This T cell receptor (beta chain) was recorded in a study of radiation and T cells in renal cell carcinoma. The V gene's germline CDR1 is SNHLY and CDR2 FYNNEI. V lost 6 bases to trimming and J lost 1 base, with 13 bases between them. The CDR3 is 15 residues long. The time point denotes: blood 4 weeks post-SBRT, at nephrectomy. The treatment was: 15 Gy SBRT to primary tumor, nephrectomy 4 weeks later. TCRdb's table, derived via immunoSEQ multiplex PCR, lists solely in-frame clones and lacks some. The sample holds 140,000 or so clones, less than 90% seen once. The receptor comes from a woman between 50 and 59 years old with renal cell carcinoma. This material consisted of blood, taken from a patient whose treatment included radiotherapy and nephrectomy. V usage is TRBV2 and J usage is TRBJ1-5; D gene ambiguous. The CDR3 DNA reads TGTGCCAGCAGGGGCCGAAGGGAGAGCAATCAGCCCCAGCATTTT. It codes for CASRGRRESNQPQHF.